This is a list of T cell receptor beta chains from one sample in a study of T cell repertoires in cytomegalovirus infection. One entry per CDR3 protein results from TCRdb running MiXCR on the reads. There are about half a million distinct CDR3 sequences in the sample; around a third occur only once, and roughly 15% lies in the top ten. Their cognate antigens are unknown. Sequencing used cultured PBMCs, obtained from culture after CMV antigen stimulation. All receptors derive from a human donor in good health (CMV status not recorded). Some clones in this sample may be carry-over from other donors' samples. The CDR3 runs from the conserved cysteine through the conserved F or W. The order of the fields is V gene, D gene, J gene, clone size, CDR3 DNA, CDR3 protein. A D gene is named only where the DNA matches it firmly. Clone sizes are given selectively: once, few, many, or a class where the clone is expanded.

V: TRBV20-1
D: TRBD1
J: TRBJ1-2
size: few
DNA: TGCAGTGCAATTCCACAGGGGGCTGATGGCTACACCTTC
CDR3: CSAIPQGADGYTF

V: TRBV11-2
D: NA
J: TRBJ2-6
size: NA
DNA: TGTGCCAGCACCGAACCCACGGGACCTCTGGCTGGGGCCAACGTCCTGACTTTC
CDR3: CASTEPTGPLAGANVLTF

V: TRBV6-5
D: TRBD2
J: TRBJ2-2
size: few
DNA: TGTGCCAGCAGTTCCTCGGGAGGCGGGTCAAACACCGGGGAGCTGTTTTTT
CDR3: CASSSSGGGSNTGELFF

V: TRBV20-1
D: NA
J: TRBJ2-5
size: NA
DNA: TGCAGTGCTCGGCATGTGGGGCAAGAGACCCAGTACTTC
CDR3: CSARHVGQETQYF

V: TRBV7-2
D: NA
J: TRBJ1-5
size: many
DNA: TGTGCCAGCAGCTTATTTTCAGTCGGACTCTCAACCACCATTAGCAATCAGCCCCAGCATTTT
CDR3: CASSLFSVGLSTTISNQPQHF

V: TRBV4-1
D: NA
J: TRBJ1-1
size: NA
DNA: TGCGCCAGCAGCCGAGTAGGACAGCCGATGAACACTGAAGCTTTCTTT
CDR3: CASSRVGQPMNTEAFF

V: TRBV11-2
D: NA
J: TRBJ2-3
size: medium-sized
DNA: TGTGCCAGCATCCTGTCGGGCACAGATACGCAGTATTTT
CDR3: CASILSGTDTQYF

V: TRBV20-1
D: NA
J: TRBJ1-2
size: NA
DNA: TGCAGTGCTAGCCGGTTCGGGGTTATTGGCTACACCTTC
CDR3: CSASRFGVIGYTF

V: TRBV7-2
D: NA
J: TRBJ2-5
size: NA
DNA: TGTGCCAGCAGCTTAGTGGATGAGACCCAGTACTTC
CDR3: CASSLVDETQYF

V: TRBV7-2
D: NA
J: TRBJ1-4
size: few
DNA: TGTGCCAGCAGCTTAAACCCCCGACAGGACGGGGAAAAACTGTTTTTT
CDR3: CASSLNPRQDGEKLFF

V: TRBV5-6
D: NA
J: TRBJ2-1
size: once
DNA: TGTGCCAGCATCCAAGTCGGACCCGCGCGCAATGAGCAGTTCTTC
CDR3: CASIQVGPARNEQFF

V: TRBV2
D: TRBD1
J: TRBJ1-5
size: NA
DNA: TGTGCCAGCAGTGATGTTCGGGACAGTTTACATCAGCCCCAGCATTTT
CDR3: CASSDVRDSLHQPQHF

V: TRBV27
D: NA
J: TRBJ2-5
size: NA
DNA: TGTGCCAGCAGTTTATCGCCAGACAGCCTAGGGGTAGGAGAGACCCAGTACTTC
CDR3: CASSLSPDSLGVGETQYF

V: TRBV7-2
D: NA
J: TRBJ2-3
size: many
DNA: TGTGCCAGCAGCTCTCAGGACACGCAGTATTTT
CDR3: CASSSQDTQYF

V: TRBV2
D: NA
J: TRBJ1-2
size: few
DNA: TGTGCCAGCAGTGAACCCCTGGGCGATGGCTACACCTTC
CDR3: CASSEPLGDGYTF

V: TRBV7-6
D: NA
J: TRBJ2-3
size: NA
DNA: TGTGCCAGCAGCTTAGACCTAGCGAGGACAGATACGCAGTATTTT
CDR3: CASSLDLARTDTQYF

V: TRBV25-1
D: NA
J: TRBJ2-7
size: NA
DNA: TGTGCCAGCAGTGAACCCGGGGGGACAAATCAGTACTTC
CDR3: CASSEPGGTNQYF

V: TRBV19
D: NA
J: TRBJ2-7
size: NA
DNA: TGTGCCAGTAGTATGAGGACCGGGCCTCAGCAGTACTTC
CDR3: CASSMRTGPQQYF

V: TRBV7-9
D: NA
J: TRBJ1-3
size: NA
DNA: TGTGCCAGCAGCGTGACAGATACTGGAAACACCATATATTTT
CDR3: CASSVTDTGNTIYF

V: TRBV12-3/TRBV12-4
D: TRBD2
J: TRBJ2-2
size: few
DNA: TGTGCCAGCAGTAGCTACGGGACTAGCGGGACCGGGGAGCTGTTTTTT
CDR3: CASSSYGTSGTGELFF